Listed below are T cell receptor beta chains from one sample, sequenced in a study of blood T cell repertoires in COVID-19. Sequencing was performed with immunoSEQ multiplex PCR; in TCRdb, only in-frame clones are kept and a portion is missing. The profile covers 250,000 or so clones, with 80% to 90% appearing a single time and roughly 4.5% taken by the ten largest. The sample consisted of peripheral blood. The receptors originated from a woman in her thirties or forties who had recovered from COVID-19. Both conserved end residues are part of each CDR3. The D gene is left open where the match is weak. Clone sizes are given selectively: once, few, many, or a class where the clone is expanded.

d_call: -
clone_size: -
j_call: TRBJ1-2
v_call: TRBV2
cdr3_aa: CASSDDRSDLVGYTF
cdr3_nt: TGTGCCAGCAGTGACGACAGGTCAGATTTAGTCGGCTACACCTTC

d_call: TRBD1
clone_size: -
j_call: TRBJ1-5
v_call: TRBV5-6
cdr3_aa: CASSLGTGWQPQHF
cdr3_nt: TGTGCCAGCAGCTTAGGGACAGGTTGGCAGCCCCAGCATTTT

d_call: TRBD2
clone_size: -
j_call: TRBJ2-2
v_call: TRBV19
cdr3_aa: CASSITSGGTGELFF
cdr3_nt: TGTGCCAGTAGTATTACTAGCGGGGGCACCGGGGAGCTGTTTTTT

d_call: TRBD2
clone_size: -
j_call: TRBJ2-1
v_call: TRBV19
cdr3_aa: CARTCGRTYNEQFF
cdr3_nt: TGTGCCAGGACATGCGGGAGAACTTATAATGAGCAGTTCTTC

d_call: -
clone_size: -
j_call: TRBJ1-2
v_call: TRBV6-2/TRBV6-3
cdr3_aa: CASSYGGNGYTF
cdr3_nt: TGTGCCAGCAGTTACGGAGGGAATGGCTACACCTTC

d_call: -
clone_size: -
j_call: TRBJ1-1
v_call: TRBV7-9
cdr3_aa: CASSDDRTNTEAFF
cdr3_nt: TGTGCCAGCAGCGACGACAGAACGAACACTGAAGCTTTCTTT

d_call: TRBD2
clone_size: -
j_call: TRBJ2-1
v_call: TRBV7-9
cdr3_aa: CASSLDSSGRGSYNEQFF
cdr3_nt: TGTGCCAGCAGCCTAGATTCTAGCGGGAGGGGCTCCTACAATGAGCAGTTCTTC

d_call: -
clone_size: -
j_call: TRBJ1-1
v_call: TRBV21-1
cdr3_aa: CASSKSNNTEAFF
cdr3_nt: TGTGCCAGCAGCAAATCTAACAACACTGAAGCTTTCTTT

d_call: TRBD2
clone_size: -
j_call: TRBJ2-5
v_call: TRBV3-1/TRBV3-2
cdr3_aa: CASSQVAGGPQYF
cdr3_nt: TGTGCCAGCAGCCAAGTAGCGGGGGGGCCCCAGTACTTC

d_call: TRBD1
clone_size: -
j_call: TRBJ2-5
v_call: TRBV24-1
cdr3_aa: CATSTGDGQETQYF
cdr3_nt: TGTGCCACCAGCACAGGGGATGGGCAAGAGACCCAGTACTTC

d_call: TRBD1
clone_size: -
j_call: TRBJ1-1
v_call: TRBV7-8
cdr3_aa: CASRRRGATEAFF
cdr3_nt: TGTGCCAGCAGACGCAGGGGGGCCACTGAAGCTTTCTTT

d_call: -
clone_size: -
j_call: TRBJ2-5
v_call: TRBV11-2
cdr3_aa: CASSSQFQTQYF
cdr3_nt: TGTGCCAGCAGCTCCCAATTTCAGACCCAGTACTTC

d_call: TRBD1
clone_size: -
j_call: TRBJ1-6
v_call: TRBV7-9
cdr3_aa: CASSLGGTGNNSPLHF
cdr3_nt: TGTGCCAGCAGCTTAGGGGGGACAGGGAATAATTCACCCCTCCACTTT

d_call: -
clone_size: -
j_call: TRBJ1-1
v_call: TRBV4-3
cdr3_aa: CASSQVPHGEGTEAFF
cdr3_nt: TGCGCCAGCAGCCAAGTCCCTCATGGGGAGGGCACTGAAGCTTTCTTT

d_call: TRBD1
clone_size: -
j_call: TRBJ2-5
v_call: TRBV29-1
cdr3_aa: CSACVEGDRGRETQYF
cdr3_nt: TGCAGCGCTTGCGTGGAGGGGGACAGGGGAAGAGAGACCCAGTACTTC

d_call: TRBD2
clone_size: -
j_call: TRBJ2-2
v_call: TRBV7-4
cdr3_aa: CASSKPGLASTGELFF
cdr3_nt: TGTGCCAGCAGCAAGCCGGGACTAGCGAGCACCGGGGAGCTGTTTTTT

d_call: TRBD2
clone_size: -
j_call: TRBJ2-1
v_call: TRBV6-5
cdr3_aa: CASMKQGILAGGQFF
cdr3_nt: TGTGCCAGCATGAAACAGGGTATACTAGCGGGGGGGCAGTTCTTC

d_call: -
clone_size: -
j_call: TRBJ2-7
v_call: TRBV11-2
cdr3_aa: CASSLARYEQYF
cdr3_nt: TGTGCCAGCAGCTTAGCCAGGTACGAGCAGTACTTC

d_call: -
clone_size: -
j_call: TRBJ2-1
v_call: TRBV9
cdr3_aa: CASSVAGLAYRNEQFF
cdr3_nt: TGTGCCAGCAGCGTAGCAGGGCTAGCGTATAGGAATGAGCAGTTCTTC

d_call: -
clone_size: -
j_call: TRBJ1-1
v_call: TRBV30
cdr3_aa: CAWSVGGGTEAFF
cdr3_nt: TGTGCCTGGAGTGTGGGGGGGGGCACTGAAGCTTTCTTT

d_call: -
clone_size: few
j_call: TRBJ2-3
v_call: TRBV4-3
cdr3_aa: CASSQGGRLSTDTQYF
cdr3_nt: TGCGCCAGCAGCCAAGGGGGCAGGTTAAGCACAGATACGCAGTATTTT

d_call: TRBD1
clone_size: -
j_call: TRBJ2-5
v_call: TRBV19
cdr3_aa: CASSPGTGFQETQYF
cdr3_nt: TGTGCCAGTAGTCCCGGGACAGGGTTCCAAGAGACCCAGTACTTC

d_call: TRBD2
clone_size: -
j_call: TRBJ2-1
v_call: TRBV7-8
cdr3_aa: CASSPQPPGLAGYNEQFF
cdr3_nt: TGTGCTAGCAGCCCTCAGCCCCCGGGACTAGCGGGGTACAATGAGCAGTTCTTC

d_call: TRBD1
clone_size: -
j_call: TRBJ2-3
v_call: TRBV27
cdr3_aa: CASSRKIITGGGTDTQYF
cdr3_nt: TGTGCCAGCAGCAGAAAAATTATCACAGGGGGCGGCACAGATACGCAGTATTTT